The present T cell receptor (beta chain) was sequenced within a study of cytomegalovirus exposure and HLA in healthy donors. The study, taken as a whole, reports: TCR beta sequences reportedly predicted most subjects' HLA-A and HLA-B alleles accurately.

Germline V CDR1 and CDR2: SEHNR, FQNEAQ (reference sequence). The CDR3 runs to 15 residues. Trimming shortened V by 5 bases and J by 4 bases, and 17 bases separated the two germline ends. This clone has a single count. What it binds is unknown. Researchers ran the PCR with 60 Vbeta and 13 Jbeta primers. Authors' processing steps: Around 10 million of the 75 million to 95 million unique TCR beta chains counted in a later analysis were shared. TCRdb's table, derived via immunoSEQ multiplex PCR, lists solely in-frame clones and lacks some. The DNA gave D and trimming, while V, J and clone size come from that table. This sample has approximately 74,000 clones, with about 71% found just once.

The sequence was collected from a man in his sixties in good health and CMV-seropositive. The V gene is TRBV7-9, the J gene TRBJ1-1; maybe TRBD1 (6 bases). Sequences were obtained from PBMCs. The CDR3 nucleotides are TGTGCCAGCAGCCCAAGAGGGGGTGGTAGCACTGAAGCTTTCTTT. Amino acid sequence: CASSPRGGGSTEAFF.